A single sample is the source of the 7 T cell receptor beta chains below, sequenced in a study of response to subunit inactivated influenza vaccine. One entry per CDR3 protein results from TCRdb running MiXCR on the RT-PCR reads. This sample carries 290,000 or so distinct CDR3 sequences, about 20% of them seen once, and the ten largest clones take around a tenth. Sequences were derived from PBMCs from blood, sampled about 19 months after vaccination. These receptors all come from a man between 50 and 70 years old who received an inactivated influenza vaccine.

This clonotype was picked up a small number of times. Here the CDR3 DNA reads TGTGCCAGCAGACCCCAGGAGGGAAAATCGGAGACCCAGTACTTC. Amino acid sequence: CASRPQEGKSETQYF. V usage is TRBV12-3 or TRBV12-4 and J usage is TRBJ2-5; perhaps TRBD2 as D (6 bases). The CDR3 loop spans 15 amino acids. V was trimmed by 6 bases and J by 5 bases, leaving 19 bases between them.

This chain joins TRBV3-1 and TRBJ2-7; 10 nucleotides agree with TRBD1. This CDR3 has 15 amino acids. CDR1 and CDR2 from the germline V gene are LGHDT and YNNKEL (reference sequence). The trim removed 4 bases at V and 6 bases at J, leaving 9 bases unmatched. The CDR3, as DNA: TGTGCCAGCAGCCCCATGGGACAGGGGACGACCGAGCAGTACTTC. Its translation: CASSPMGQGTTEQYF.

This clonotype came up a few times. This chain links TRBV4-3 with TRBJ1-2, with D tentatively TRBD1 (6 bases). There are 15 residues in the CDR3. Germline V gene data show CDR1 as LGHNA and CDR2 as YSLEER. Trimming shortened V by 3 bases and J by 2 bases, and 13 bases separated the two germline ends. This CDR3 reads CASSQEIRGNYGYTF. The CDR3 bases are TGCGCCAGCAGCCAGGAAATCAGGGGAAACTATGGCTACACCTTC.

This clonotype was counted between two and nine times. The chain employs TRBV7-9 and TRBJ2-5; perhaps TRBD2 as D (6 bases). From germline, CDR1 is SEHNR and CDR2 FQNEAQ (reference sequence). This CDR3 region has 14 residues. The ends were cut back, 1 base at V and 5 bases at J, with 11 bases in the middle. CDR3 in amino acids: CASSLEASGETQYF. The CDR3 region has the DNA TGTGCCAGCAGCTTAGAGGCAAGCGGGGAGACCCAGTACTTC.

This clonotype occurred a few times. The chain couples TRBV2 to TRBJ1-1, with unresolved D. The CDR3 runs 17 residues. V was pared by 6 bases and J by 0 bases, with 20 bases between. CDR1 and CDR2 from the germline V gene are SNHLY and FYNNEI. In DNA form, the CDR3 reads TGTGCCAGCAGGCAGGCGCAGAGAAACCCTATGAACACTGAAGCTTTCTTT. It is translated as CASRQAQRNPMNTEAFF.

Ten or more counts support this clonotype. The chain carries TRBV6-5 and TRBJ1-5, with TRBD1 matching 7 bases. Germline-derived CDR1 and CDR2 are MNHEY and SVGAGI. The CDR3 has 17 residues. V dropped 0 bases and J dropped 7; count of bases not matched to a gene: 12. Written as DNA, the CDR3 is TGTGCCAGCAGTTACTCTCCTTCACAGGGGACGGACCAGCCCCAGCATTTT. Its translation: CASSYSPSQGTDQPQHF.

The chain joins TRBV12-3 or TRBV12-4 to TRBJ1-5; tentative D call: TRBD1 (5 bases). V was trimmed by 0 bases and J by 0 bases, leaving 15 bases between them. The CDR3 consists of 18 residues. The CDR3 spells CASSLARGTAYSNQPQHF. CDR3 nucleotide sequence: TGTGCCAGCAGTTTAGCTAGAGGGACGGCGTATAGCAATCAGCCCCAGCATTTT.